The rows below give T cell receptor beta chains drawn from one sample of a study of human T cells and chemical hapten exposure. A single record per CDR3 protein comes from TCRdb applying MiXCR to the RACE reads. The sample yields roughly 130,000 distinct CDR3 sequences, approximately 9% seen once. The sequencing sample was made of whole blood. The receptors here all came from a male donor in good health. Some clones in this sample may be carry-over from other donors' samples. Each CDR3 is given with its conserved first and last residue. A D gene is named only where the DNA matches it firmly. Expanded clones are given a class, and other clones once, few, many or no size at all.

V: TRBV10-3
D: TRBD2
size: .
J: TRBJ2-5
CDR3: CAMSDGAGEETQYF
DNA: TGTGCCATGAGTGACGGGGCGGGAGAAGAGACCCAGTACTTC

V: TRBV12-3/TRBV12-4
D: TRBD2
size: many
J: TRBJ2-5
CDR3: CASSLTAAGRETQYF
DNA: TGTGCCAGCAGTCTGACAGCAGCGGGAAGAGAGACCCAGTACTTC

V: TRBV2
D: .
size: few
J: TRBJ2-3
CDR3: CASSEDRGTDTQYF
DNA: TGTGCCAGCAGTGAAGACAGGGGCACAGATACGCAGTATTTT

V: TRBV18
D: .
size: many
J: TRBJ2-2
CDR3: CASSLRENTGELFF
DNA: TGTGCCAGCTCACTGCGCGAGAACACCGGGGAGCTGTTTTTT

V: TRBV24-1
D: .
size: many
J: TRBJ2-2
CDR3: CATSSTGLDTGELFF
DNA: TGTGCCACCAGTTCGACGGGACTCGACACCGGGGAGCTGTTTTTT

V: TRBV5-4
D: .
size: .
J: TRBJ2-6
CDR3: CASAALRNAGRSGANVLTF
DNA: TGTGCCAGCGCGGCCCTCAGAAACGCAGGACGCTCTGGGGCCAACGTCCTGACTTTC

V: TRBV27
D: .
size: many
J: TRBJ1-1
CDR3: CASREGGAHTEAFF
DNA: TGTGCCAGCAGGGAGGGGGGGGCGCACACTGAAGCTTTCTTT

V: TRBV6-2/TRBV6-3
D: TRBD2
size: few
J: TRBJ2-1
CDR3: CASSYGTSGGSSYNEQFF
DNA: TGTGCCAGCAGTTACGGGACTAGCGGGGGGAGCTCCTACAATGAGCAGTTCTTC

V: TRBV9
D: .
size: few
J: TRBJ1-3
CDR3: CASSEGTGSGNTIYF
DNA: TGTGCCAGCAGCGAGGGAACAGGATCTGGAAACACCATATATTTT

V: TRBV28
D: TRBD2
size: many
J: TRBJ2-3
CDR3: CASSPSGGQTDTQYF
DNA: TGTGCCAGCAGCCCTAGCGGGGGGCAGACAGATACGCAGTATTTT